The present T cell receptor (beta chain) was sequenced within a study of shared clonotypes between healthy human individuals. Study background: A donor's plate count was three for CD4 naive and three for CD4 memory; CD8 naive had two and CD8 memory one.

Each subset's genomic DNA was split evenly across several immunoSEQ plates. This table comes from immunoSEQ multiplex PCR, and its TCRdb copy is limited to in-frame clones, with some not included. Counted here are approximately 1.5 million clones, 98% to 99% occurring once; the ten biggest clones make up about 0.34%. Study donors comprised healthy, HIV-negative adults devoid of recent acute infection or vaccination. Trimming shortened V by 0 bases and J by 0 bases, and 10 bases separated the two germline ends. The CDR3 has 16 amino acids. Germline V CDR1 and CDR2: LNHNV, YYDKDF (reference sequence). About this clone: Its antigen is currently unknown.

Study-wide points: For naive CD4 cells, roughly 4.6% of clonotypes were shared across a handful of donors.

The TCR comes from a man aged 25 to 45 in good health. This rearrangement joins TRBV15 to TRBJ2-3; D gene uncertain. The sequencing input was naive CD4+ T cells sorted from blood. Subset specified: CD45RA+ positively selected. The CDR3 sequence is CATSRDGVRSTDTQYF. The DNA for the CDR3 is TGTGCCACCAGCAGAGATGGAGTAAGGAGCACAGATACGCAGTATTTT.